The 5 T cell receptor beta chains below all came from one sample that was sequenced in a study of CD8 T cells in ankylosing spondylitis. Each CDR3 protein is one row after TCRdb ran MiXCR on the 5' RACE reads. The sample lists 250,000 to 300,000 distinct CDR3 sequences, 15% to 25% seen once, with roughly 8% in the top ten. Source material: blood, either unsorted or a sorted T cell fraction (not recorded which). The receptors shown here come from a male donor with ankylosing spondylitis or in good health (not recorded which).

This clonotype was detected a few times. CDR3 DNA sequence: TGCGCCAGCAGCGTATCAGGGACAGATACGCAGTATTTT. Translated, it gives CASSVSGTDTQYF. The chain recombines TRBV5-1 with TRBJ2-3; weak D call: TRBD1 (5 bases). In germline, CDR1 is SGHRS, CDR2 YFSETQ. The CDR3 runs to 13 residues. Trimming removed 4 bases at V and 3 bases at J, with 9 bases between.

This clonotype was seen a handful of times. The chain links TRBV7-6 to TRBJ2-1; D is ambiguous. The CDR3 consists of 14 residues. Germline CDR1 is SGHVS and CDR2 is FNYEAQ. Trimming pared 5 bases from V and 5 bases from J, leaving 13 bases between. The CDR3 region has the DNA TGTGCCAGCAGCCCCTCCCGAGAAAACAATGAGCAGTTCTTC. Translated, it gives CASSPSRENNEQFF.

The DNA of the CDR3 is TGCGCCAGCAGCTTGGAGAAGGGCTGGGATAACACCGGGGAGCTGTTTTTT. Its translation: CASSLEKGWDNTGELFF. This rearrangement joins TRBV5-1 to TRBJ2-2, with D unresolved. Trimming removed 0 bases from V and 2 bases from J, with 14 bases in between. CDR3 length: 17 residues. The germline V gene has CDR1 SGHRS and CDR2 YFSETQ.

Comment on this clonotype: A much larger clone lies a single base off, so this may be a read error. CDR3 nucleotides: TGCAATGCTAGAGTGAATGGGCCCCAGCATTTT. Translating gives CNARVNGPQHF. The chain employs TRBV20-1 and TRBJ1-5; D uncertain. Germline values: CDR1 DFQATT, CDR2 SNEGSKA (reference sequence). CDR3 length: 11 residues.

The V call is TRBV6-6, the J call TRBJ2-3, with D possibly called TRBD1 or TRBD2 (5 bases each). This CDR3 has 13 residues. The germline V gene has CDR1 MNHNY and CDR2 SVGAGI (reference sequence). The V end lost 6 bases, the J end lost 2 bases, and 9 bases lay between the germline ends. In nucleotides, the CDR3 is TGTGCCAGCAGACCCGGGACCACAGATACGCAGTATTTT. This translates into CASRPGTTDTQYF.